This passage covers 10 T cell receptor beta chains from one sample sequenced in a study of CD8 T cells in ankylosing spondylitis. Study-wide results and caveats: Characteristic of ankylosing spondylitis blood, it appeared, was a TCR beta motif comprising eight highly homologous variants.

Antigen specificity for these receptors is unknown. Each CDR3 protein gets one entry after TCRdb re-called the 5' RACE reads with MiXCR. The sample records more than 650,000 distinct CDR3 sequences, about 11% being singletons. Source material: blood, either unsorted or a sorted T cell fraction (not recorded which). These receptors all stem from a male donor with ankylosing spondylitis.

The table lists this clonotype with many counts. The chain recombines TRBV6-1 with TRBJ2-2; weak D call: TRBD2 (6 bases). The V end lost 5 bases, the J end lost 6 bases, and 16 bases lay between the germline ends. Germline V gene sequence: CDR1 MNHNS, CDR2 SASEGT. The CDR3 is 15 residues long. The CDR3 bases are TGTGCCAGCAGTCGACCGGGACTTTCATCCGGGGAGCTGTTTTTT. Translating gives CASSRPGLSSGELFF.

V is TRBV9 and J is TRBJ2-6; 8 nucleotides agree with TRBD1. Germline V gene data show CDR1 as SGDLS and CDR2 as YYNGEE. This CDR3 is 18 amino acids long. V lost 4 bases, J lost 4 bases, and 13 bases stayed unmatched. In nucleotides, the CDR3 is TGTGCCAGCAGCCCAGCCAGTTGGACAGGGAGCGGGGCCAACGTCCTGACTTTC. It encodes CASSPASWTGSGANVLTF.

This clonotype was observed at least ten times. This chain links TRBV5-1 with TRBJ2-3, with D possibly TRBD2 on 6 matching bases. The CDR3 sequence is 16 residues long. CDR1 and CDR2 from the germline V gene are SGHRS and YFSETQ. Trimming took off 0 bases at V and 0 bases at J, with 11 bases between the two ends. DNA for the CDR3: TGCGCCAGCAGCTTGGCCCTAGCGCTGAGCACAGATACGCAGTATTTT. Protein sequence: CASSLALALSTDTQYF.

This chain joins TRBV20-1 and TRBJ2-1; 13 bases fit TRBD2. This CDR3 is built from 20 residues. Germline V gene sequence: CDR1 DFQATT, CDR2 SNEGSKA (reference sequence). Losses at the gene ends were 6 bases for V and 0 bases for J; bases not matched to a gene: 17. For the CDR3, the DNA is TGCAGTGCCACCGCGCGGGATCGACTAGCGGGGGGAAGCTCCTACAATGAGCAGTTCTTC. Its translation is CSATARDRLAGGSSYNEQFF.

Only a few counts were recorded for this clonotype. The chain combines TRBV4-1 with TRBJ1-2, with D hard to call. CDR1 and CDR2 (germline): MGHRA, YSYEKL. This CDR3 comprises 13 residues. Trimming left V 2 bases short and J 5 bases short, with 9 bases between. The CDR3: CASSQYGAYGYTF. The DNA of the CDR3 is TGCGCCAGCAGCCAATATGGCGCTTATGGCTACACCTTC.

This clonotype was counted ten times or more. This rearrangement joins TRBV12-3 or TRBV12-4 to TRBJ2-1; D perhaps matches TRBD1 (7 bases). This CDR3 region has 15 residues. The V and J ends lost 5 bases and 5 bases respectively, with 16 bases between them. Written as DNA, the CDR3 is TGTGCCAGCAGTCCCGGGGCAGGGGGGCACAATGAGCAGTTCTTC. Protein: CASSPGAGGHNEQFF.

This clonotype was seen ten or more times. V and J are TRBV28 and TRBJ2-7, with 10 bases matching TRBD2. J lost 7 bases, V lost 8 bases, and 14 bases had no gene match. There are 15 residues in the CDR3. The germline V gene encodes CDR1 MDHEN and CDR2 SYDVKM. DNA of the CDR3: TGTGCCAGCCTGGAGGAAGCGGGGGGGCTAAGGGAGCAGTACTTC. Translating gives CASLEEAGGLREQYF.

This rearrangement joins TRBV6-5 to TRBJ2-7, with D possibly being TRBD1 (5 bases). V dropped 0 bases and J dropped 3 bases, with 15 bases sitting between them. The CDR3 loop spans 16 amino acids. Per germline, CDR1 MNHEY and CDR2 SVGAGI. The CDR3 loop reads CASSYSLGQGNYEQYF. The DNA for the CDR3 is TGTGCCAGCAGTTACTCCCTCGGTCAGGGAAACTACGAGCAGTACTTC.

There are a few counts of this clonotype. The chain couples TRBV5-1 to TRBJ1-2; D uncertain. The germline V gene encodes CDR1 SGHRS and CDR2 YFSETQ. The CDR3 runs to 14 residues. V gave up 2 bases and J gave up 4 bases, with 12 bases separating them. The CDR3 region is CASSLEVNSYGYTF. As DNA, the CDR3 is TGCGCCAGCAGCTTAGAGGTGAACAGCTATGGCTACACCTTC.

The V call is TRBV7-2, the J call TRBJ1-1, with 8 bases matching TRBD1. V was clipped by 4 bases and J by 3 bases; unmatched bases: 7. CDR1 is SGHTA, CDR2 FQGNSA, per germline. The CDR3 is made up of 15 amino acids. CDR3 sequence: CASSSRRGRDTEAFF. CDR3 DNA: TGTGCCAGCAGCTCTCGCAGGGGGCGGGACACTGAAGCTTTCTTT.